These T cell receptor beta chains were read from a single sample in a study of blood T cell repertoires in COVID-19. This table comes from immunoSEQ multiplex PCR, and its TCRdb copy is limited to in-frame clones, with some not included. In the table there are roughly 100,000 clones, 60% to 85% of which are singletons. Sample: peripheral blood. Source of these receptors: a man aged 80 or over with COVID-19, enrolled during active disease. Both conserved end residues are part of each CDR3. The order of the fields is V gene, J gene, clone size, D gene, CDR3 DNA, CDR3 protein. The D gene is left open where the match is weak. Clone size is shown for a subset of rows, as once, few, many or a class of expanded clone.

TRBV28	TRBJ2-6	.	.	TGTGCCAGCAGTCGAGGCTCTGGGGCCAACGTCCTGACTTTC	CASSRGSGANVLTF
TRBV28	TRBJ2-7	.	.	TGTGCCAGCAGCCCTGATGCGGGGAGGACCTACGAGCAGTACTTC	CASSPDAGRTYEQYF
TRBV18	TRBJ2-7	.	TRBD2	TGTGCCAGCTCACCAACTAGCGGGAAGGGGAGCGAGCAGTACTTC	CASSPTSGKGSEQYF
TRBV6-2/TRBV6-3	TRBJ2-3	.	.	TGTGCCAGCAGTTACTCGAGTCTCACGGATACGCAGTATTTT	CASSYSSLTDTQYF
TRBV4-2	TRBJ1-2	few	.	TGTGCCAGCAGCCAGGGAGGCATAGCTAACTATGGCTACACCTTC	CASSQGGIANYGYTF
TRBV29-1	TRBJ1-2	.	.	TGCAGCGTTTTCCTCCCGGAGGATAACTATGGCTACACCTTC	CSVFLPEDNYGYTF
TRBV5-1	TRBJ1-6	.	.	TGCGCCAGCAGCTTGACGGCTGCCGAGGGATCACCCCTCCACTTT	CASSLTAAEGSPLHF
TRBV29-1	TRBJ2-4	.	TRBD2	TGCAGCGTTGAAGATCCTGGACTAGCGGAAGCCAAAAACATTCAGTACTTC	CSVEDPGLAEAKNIQYF
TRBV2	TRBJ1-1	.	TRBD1	TGTGCCAGTGAAGAGGGACAGGGAATCACTGAAGCTTTCTTT	CASEEGQGITEAFF
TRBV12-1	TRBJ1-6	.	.	TGTGCCAGCAGCCGACGACAGTCAAATTCACCCCTCCACTTT	CASSRRQSNSPLHF
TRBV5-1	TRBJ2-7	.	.	TGCGCCAGCAGCTTGGGCGGCAGCTCCTACGAGCAGTACTTC	CASSLGGSSYEQYF
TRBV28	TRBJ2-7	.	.	TGTGCCAGCAGTTTTAGCGACGAGCAGTACTTC	CASSFSDEQYF
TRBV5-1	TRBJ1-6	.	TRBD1	TGCGCCAGCAGCGGGACAGGGGGCCCTAATTCACCCCTCCACTTT	CASSGTGGPNSPLHF
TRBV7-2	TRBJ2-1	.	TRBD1	TGTGCCAGCAGCCCCTACAGGGGGCACAATGAGCAGTTCTTC	CASSPYRGHNEQFF
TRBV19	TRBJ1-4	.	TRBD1	TGTGCCAGTAGCACAGGGGATACTAATGAAAAACTGTTTTTT	CASSTGDTNEKLFF
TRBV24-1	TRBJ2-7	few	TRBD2	TGTGCCACCAGTGACTCGGCGGGGGACGAGCAGTACTTC	CATSDSAGDEQYF
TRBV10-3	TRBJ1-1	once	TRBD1	TGTGCCATCAGTCCCGGGACAGAGTACACTGAAGCTTTCTTT	CAISPGTEYTEAFF
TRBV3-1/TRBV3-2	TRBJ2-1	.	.	TGTGCCAGCAGCCAAGATGCAGGGTTATACAATGAGCAGTTCTTC	CASSQDAGLYNEQFF
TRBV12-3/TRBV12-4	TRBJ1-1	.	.	TGTGCCAGCAGCTCGGGGGGAACTGAAGCTTTCTTT	CASSSGGTEAFF
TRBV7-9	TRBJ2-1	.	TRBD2	TGTGCCAGCAGCGATGCTAGCGGCAATGAGCAGTTCTTC	CASSDASGNEQFF
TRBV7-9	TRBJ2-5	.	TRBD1	TGTGCCAGCAGTCGGAACAGGGGTCAAGAGACCCAGTACTTC	CASSRNRGQETQYF
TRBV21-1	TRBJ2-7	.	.	TGTGCCAGCAGCAAAGCGGGGGGACGCGTCTACGAGCAGTACTTC	CASSKAGGRVYEQYF
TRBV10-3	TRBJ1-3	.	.	TGTGCCATCAGTTCCGGGACATCTGGAAACACCATATATTTT	CAISSGTSGNTIYF
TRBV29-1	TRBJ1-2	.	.	TGCAGCGTTCCTCCCGGCGGAGGGGTCTTCGGCTACACCTTC	CSVPPGGGVFGYTF
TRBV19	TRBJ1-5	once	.	TGTGCCAGTAGTATAGTGGAGGGTTGGCAGCCCCAGCATTTT	CASSIVEGWQPQHF
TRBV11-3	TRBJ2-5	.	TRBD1	TGTGCCAGCAGCAGAGATCCGGGACAGGGAATCGAGACCCAGTACTTC	CASSRDPGQGIETQYF
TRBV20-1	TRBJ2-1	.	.	TGCAGTGCTAGTCAAGCGACGGGTGTCTATGAGCAGTTCTTC	CSASQATGVYEQFF
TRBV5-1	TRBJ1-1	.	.	TGCGCCAGCAGCTTGGAGGGACTCAACACTGAAGCTTTCTTT	CASSLEGLNTEAFF
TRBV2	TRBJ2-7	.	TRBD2	TGTGCCAGCAGTGACTGGCGGGAGCTTTACGAGCAGTACTTC	CASSDWRELYEQYF